This paragraph reports one TCR beta chain. No antigen is known for it. These data come from a study of T cell responses to AZD1222 COVID-19 vaccine. Findings and caveats of the study: Spike was spanned by vaccine-associated CD4 TCRs, which were dominant at 160-218 and 743-854. Only six AZD1222 recipients tested seropositive at baseline.

The J segment lost 3 bases and the V segment lost 7 bases, leaving 8 bases of the junction unmatched. CDR1 and CDR2 from the germline V gene are SGHTA and FQGNSA. The CDR3 is made up of 15 amino acids. Only in-frame clones appear in the TCRdb table, and some are missing; sequencing was by immunoSEQ multiplex PCR. The sample records 200,000 or so clones, approximately 90% being singletons. This sample comprised peripheral blood, obtained on day 0 of AZD1222 vaccination. This clonotype originated in an adult in good health. J is TRBJ2-1 and V is TRBV7-2; 8 nucleotides align to TRBD1. CDR3 loop: CASTVMDRDYNEQFF. CDR3 DNA sequence: TGTGCCAGCACCGTCATGGACAGGGACTACAATGAGCAGTTCTTC.